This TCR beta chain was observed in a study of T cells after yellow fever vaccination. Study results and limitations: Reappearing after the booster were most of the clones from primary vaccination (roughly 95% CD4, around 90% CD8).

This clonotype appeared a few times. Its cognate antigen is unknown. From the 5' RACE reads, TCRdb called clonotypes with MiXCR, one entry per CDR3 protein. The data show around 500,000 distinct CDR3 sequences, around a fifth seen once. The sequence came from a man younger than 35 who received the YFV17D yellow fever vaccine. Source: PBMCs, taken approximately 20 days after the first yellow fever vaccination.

CDR3 amino acids: CASRVGTGLEQYF. The CDR3 region has the DNA TGTGCCAGCCGGGTCGGGACGGGCTTGGAGCAGTACTTC. The chain combines TRBV6-6 with TRBJ2-7, with D perhaps matching TRBD1 or TRBD2 (5 bases each). Looked up from germline, CDR1 is MNHNY and CDR2 is SVGAGI (reference sequence). This CDR3 has 13 residues. Trimming pared 8 bases from V and 7 bases from J, leaving 18 bases between.